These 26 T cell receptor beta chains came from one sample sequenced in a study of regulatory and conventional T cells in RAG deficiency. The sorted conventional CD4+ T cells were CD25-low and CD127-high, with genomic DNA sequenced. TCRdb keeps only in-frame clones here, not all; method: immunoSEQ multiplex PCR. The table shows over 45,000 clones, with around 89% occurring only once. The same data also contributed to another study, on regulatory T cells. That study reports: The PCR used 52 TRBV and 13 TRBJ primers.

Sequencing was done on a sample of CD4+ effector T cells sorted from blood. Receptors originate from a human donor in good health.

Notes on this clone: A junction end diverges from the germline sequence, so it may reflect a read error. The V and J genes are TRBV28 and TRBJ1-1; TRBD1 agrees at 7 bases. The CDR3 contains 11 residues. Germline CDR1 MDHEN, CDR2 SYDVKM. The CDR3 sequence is CASSGGQEDFF. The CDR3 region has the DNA TGTGCCAGCAGTGGCGGACAGGAAGATTTCTTT.

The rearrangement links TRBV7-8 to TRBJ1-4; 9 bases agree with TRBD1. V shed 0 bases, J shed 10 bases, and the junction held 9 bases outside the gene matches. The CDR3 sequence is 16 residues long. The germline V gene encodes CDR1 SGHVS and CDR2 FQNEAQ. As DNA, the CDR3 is TGTGCCAGCAGCTTAGCCTCCGGGACAGGGAGAACAAAACTGTTTTTT. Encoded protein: CASSLASGTGRTKLFF. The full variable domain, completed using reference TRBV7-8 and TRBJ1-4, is GAGVSQSPRYKVAKRGQDVALRCDPISGHVSLFWYQQALGQGPEFLTYFQNEAQLDKSGLPSDRFFAERPEGSVSTLKIQRTQQEDSAVYLCASSLASGTGRTKLFFGSGTQLSVL.

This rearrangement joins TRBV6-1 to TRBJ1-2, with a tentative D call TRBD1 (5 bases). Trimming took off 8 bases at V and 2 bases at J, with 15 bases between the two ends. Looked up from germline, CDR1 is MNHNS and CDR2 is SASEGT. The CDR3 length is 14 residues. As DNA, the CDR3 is TGTGCCAGCGGATTCCCCAGGGTCAACTATGGCTACACCTTC. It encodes CASGFPRVNYGYTF.

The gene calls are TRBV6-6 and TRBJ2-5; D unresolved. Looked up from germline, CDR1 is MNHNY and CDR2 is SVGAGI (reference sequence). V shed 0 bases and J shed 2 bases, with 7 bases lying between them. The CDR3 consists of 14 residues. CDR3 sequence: CASSYSGRQETQYF. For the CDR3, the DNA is TGTGCCAGCAGTTACTCGGGCAGGCAAGAGACCCAGTACTTC.

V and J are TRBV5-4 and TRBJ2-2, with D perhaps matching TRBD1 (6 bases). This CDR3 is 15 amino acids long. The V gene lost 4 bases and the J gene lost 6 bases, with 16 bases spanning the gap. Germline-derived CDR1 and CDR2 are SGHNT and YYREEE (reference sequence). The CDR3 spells CASSTTGKASGELFF. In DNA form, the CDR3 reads TGTGCCAGCAGCACGACAGGAAAGGCGTCCGGGGAGCTGTTTTTT.

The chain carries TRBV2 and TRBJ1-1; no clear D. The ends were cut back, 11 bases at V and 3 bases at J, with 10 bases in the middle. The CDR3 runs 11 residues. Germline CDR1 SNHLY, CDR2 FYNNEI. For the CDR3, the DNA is TGTGCCTCGGAGGTTTACACTGAAGCTTTCTTT. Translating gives CASEVYTEAFF.

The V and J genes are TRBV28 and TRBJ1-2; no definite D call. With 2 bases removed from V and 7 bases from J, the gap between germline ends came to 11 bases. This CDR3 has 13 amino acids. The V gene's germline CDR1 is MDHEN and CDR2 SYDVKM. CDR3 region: CASSLRWGSGYTF. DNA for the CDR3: TGTGCCAGCAGTTTACGTTGGGGTTCTGGCTACACCTTC.

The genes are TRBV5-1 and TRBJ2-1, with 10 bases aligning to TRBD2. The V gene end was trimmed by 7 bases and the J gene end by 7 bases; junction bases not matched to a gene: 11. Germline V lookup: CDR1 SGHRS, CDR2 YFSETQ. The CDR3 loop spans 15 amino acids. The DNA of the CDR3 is TGCGCCAGCGCCCCGGGCGCTAGCGGGAGTAATGAGCAGTTCTTC. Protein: CASAPGASGSNEQFF. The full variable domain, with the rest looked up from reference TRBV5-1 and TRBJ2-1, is KAGVTQTPRYLIKTRGQQVTLSCSPISGHRSVSWYQQTPGQGLQFLFEYFSETQRNKGNFPGRFSGRQFSNSRSEMNVSTLELGDSALYLCASAPGASGSNEQFFGPGTRLTVL.

The DNA for the CDR3 is TGTGCCAGCAGTTTAGGGACGCCCTATGGCTACACCTTC. This translates into CASSLGTPYGYTF. The V call is TRBV28, the J call TRBJ1-2; weak D call: TRBD1 (5 bases). There are 13 residues in the CDR3. With 2 bases removed from V and 4 bases from J, the gap between germline ends came to 8 bases. Looked up from germline, CDR1 is MDHEN and CDR2 is SYDVKM.

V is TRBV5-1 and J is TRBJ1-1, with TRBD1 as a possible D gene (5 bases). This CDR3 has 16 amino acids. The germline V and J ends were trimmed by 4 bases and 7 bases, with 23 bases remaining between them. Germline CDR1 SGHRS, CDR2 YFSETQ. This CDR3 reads CASSPQVGTRGLEAFF. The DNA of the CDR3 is TGCGCCAGCAGCCCGCAGGTGGGTACGCGGGGACTTGAAGCTTTCTTT.

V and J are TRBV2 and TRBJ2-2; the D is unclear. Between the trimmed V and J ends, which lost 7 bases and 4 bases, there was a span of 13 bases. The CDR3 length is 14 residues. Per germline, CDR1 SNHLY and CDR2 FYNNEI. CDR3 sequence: CASTGLIGTGELFF. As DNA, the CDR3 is TGTGCCAGCACCGGCCTTATTGGCACCGGGGAGCTGTTTTTT.

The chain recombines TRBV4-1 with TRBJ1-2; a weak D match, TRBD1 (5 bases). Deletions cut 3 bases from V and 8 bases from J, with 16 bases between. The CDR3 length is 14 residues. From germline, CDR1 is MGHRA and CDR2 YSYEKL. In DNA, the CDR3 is TGCGCCAGCAGCCAGGAGGGACTCCGGCTGGGCTACACCTTC. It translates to CASSQEGLRLGYTF.

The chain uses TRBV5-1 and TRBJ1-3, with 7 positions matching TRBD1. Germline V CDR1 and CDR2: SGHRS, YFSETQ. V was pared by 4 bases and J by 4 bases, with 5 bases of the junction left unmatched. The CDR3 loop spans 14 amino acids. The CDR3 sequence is CASSPGTDGNTIYF. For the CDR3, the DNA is TGCGCCAGCAGCCCAGGGACAGACGGAAACACCATATATTTT.

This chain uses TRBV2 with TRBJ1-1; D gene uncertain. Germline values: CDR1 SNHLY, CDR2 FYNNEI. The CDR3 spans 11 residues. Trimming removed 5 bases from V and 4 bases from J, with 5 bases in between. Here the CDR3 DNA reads TGTGCCAGCAGTCTGGGCACTGAAGCTTTCTTT. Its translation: CASSLGTEAFF.

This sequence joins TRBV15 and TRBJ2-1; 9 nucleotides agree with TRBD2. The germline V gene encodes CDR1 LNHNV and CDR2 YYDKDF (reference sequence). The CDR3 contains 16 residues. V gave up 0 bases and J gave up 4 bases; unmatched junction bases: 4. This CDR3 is CATSRDPSGIYNEQFF. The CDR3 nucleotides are TGTGCCACCAGCAGAGATCCTAGCGGGATTTACAATGAGCAGTTCTTC.

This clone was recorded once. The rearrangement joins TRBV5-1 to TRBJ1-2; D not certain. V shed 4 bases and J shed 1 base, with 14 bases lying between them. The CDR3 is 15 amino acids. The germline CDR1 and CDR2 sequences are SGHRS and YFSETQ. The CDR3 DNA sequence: TGCGCCAGCAGCGCCGGGTTCAGCCTTAACTATGGCTACACCTTC. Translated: CASSAGFSLNYGYTF.

The CDR3 sequence: CASSSNRLASEQFF. The CDR3 bases are TGTGCCAGCAGCTCTAATCGTTTGGCGAGTGAGCAGTTCTTC. V is TRBV7-3 and J is TRBJ2-1; D call uncertain. Per the germline V gene, CDR1 is SGHTA and CDR2 is FQGTGA. V was clipped by 4 bases and J by 9 bases, with 16 bases between them. This CDR3 is 14 amino acids long.

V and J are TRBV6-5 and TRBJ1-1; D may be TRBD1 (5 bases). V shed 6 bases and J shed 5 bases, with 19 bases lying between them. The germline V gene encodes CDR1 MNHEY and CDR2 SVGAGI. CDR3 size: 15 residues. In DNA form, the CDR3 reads TGTGCCAGCAGCCTATCCGCCCCGGGGCAAACTGAAGCTTTCTTT. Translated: CASSLSAPGQTEAFF.

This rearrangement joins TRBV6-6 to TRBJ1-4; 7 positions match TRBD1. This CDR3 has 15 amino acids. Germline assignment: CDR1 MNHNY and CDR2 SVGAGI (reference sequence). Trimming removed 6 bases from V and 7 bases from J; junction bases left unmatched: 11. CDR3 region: CASRLGGTVSEKLFF. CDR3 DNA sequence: TGTGCCAGCAGGCTCGGGGGGACAGTCAGTGAAAAACTGTTTTTT.

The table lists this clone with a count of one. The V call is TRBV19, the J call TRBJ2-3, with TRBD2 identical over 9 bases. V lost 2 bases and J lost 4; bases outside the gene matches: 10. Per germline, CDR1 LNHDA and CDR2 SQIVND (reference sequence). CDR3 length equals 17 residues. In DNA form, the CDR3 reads TGTGCCAGTAGTATAACCCGGGGTAGCGGGGGTGCAGATACGCAGTATTTT. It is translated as CASSITRGSGGADTQYF.

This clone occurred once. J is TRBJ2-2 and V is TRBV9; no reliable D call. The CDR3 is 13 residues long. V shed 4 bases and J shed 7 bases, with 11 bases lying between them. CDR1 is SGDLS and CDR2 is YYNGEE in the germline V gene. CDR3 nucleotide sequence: TGTGCCAGCAGCCTTACTGGGCACGGGGAGCTGTTTTTT. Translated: CASSLTGHGELFF.

The CDR3 spells CASSQVVGAGEEQFF. The CDR3 DNA is TGCGCCAGCAGCCAAGTAGTCGGCGCTGGGGAAGAGCAGTTCTTC. The chain employs TRBV4-1 and TRBJ2-1, with no clear D. V was pared by 1 base and J by 10 bases, with 17 bases between. Per germline, CDR1 MGHRA and CDR2 YSYEKL. The CDR3 runs 15 residues.

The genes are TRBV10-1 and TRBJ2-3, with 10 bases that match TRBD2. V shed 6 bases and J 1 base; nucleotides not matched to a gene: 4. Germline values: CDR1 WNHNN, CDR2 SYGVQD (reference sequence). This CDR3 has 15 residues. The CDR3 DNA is TGCGCCAGCAGCGCCGGGACTAGCGGCACAGATACGCAGTATTTT. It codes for CASSAGTSGTDTQYF.

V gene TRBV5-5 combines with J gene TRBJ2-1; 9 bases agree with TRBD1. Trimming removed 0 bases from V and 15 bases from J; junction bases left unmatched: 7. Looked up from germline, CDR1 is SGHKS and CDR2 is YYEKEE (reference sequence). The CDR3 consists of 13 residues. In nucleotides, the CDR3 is TGTGCCAGCAGCTTGGGGACAGGGGTGGTGTTGTTCTTC. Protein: CASSLGTGVVLFF.

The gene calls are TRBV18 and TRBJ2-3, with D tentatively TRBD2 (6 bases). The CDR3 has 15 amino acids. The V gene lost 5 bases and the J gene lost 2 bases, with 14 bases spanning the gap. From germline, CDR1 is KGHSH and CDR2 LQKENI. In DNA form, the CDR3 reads TGTGCCAGCTCATCGGGACTCCCTATCACAGATACGCAGTATTTT. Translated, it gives CASSSGLPITDTQYF.

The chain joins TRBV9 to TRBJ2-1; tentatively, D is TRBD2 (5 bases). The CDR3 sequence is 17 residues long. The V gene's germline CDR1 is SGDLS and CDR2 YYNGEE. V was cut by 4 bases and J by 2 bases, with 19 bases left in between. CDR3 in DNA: TGTGCCAGCAGCACCCTAGCATCAGCTTTCACCTACAATGAGCAGTTCTTC. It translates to CASSTLASAFTYNEQFF.